One sample yielded the 17 T cell receptor beta chains listed below, sequenced in a study of OX40 agonist ivuxolimab in advanced cancers. Profiling relied on immunoSEQ multiplex PCR, and the TCRdb table lists in-frame clones only, not all of them. The sample includes 70,000 to 95,000 clones, approximately 90% of them seen just once. Sequencing was performed on CD4+ or CD8+ T cells sorted from blood, taken in a trial of the OX40 agonist ivuxolimab. Every receptor here comes from an adult with an advanced solid tumor such as melanoma, head and neck, liver or kidney cancer.

The J gene is TRBJ2-5, the V gene TRBV6-5; the D is unclear. The germline V gene encodes CDR1 MNHEY and CDR2 SVGAGI. Trimming left V 5 bases short and J 0 bases short, with 10 bases between. The CDR3 totals 14 residues. The CDR3 here is CASSTSSYQETQYF. CDR3 coding DNA: TGTGCCAGCAGTACGTCTTCTTACCAAGAGACCCAGTACTTC.

CDR3 sequence reads: CASSLDAGEQFF. The CDR3 DNA follows: TGCGCCAGCAGCTTGGACGCCGGTGAGCAGTTCTTC. The rearrangement joins TRBV5-1 to TRBJ2-1; D call uncertain. Germline CDR1 is SGHRS and CDR2 is YFSETQ. There are 12 residues in the CDR3. Deletions cut 0 bases from V and 9 bases from J, with 7 bases between.

The rearrangement joins TRBV6-5 to TRBJ1-4, with D uncertain. V was shortened by 8 bases and J by 0 bases, with 7 bases between the two germline ends. The CDR3 is made up of 13 amino acids. The V gene's germline CDR1 is MNHEY and CDR2 SVGAGI. The CDR3 spells CASAGTTNEKLFF. The CDR3 DNA is TGTGCCAGCGCGGGGACAACTAATGAAAAACTGTTTTTT.

This clone was seen a handful of times. The chain employs TRBV4-3 and TRBJ1-5; 8 bases match TRBD1. Germline V CDR1 and CDR2: LGHNA, YSLEER. V dropped 3 bases and J dropped 6; count of bases not matched to a gene: 7. The CDR3 runs 15 residues. The CDR3 loop reads CASSQETGVSQPQHF. The CDR3 coding sequence is TGCGCCAGCAGCCAGGAGACAGGGGTTAGTCAGCCCCAGCATTTT.

The chain couples TRBV19 to TRBJ2-1, with TRBD2 matching over 12 bases. After removal of 6 bases from V and 2 bases from J, the junction contained 2 bases not matched to a gene. Germline values: CDR1 LNHDA, CDR2 SQIVND (reference sequence). This CDR3 region has 15 residues. CDR3 sequence reads: CASRTSGRTYNEQFF. The CDR3 DNA follows: TGTGCCAGTAGAACTAGCGGGAGGACCTACAATGAGCAGTTCTTC.

This clone was counted between two and nine times. The rearrangement links TRBV10-3 to TRBJ2-3; 8 bases are a match to TRBD2. Unmatched junction bases numbered 8, after V lost 7 bases and J lost 5 bases. Germline V gives CDR1 ENHRY, CDR2 SYGVKD. The length of the CDR3 is 14 residues. The CDR3 region is CAITPAGAKDTQYF. Written as DNA, the CDR3 is TGTGCCATCACCCCAGCGGGAGCAAAAGATACGCAGTATTTT.

The chain links TRBV7-8 to TRBJ1-2, with D perhaps matching TRBD1 (5 bases). V was cut by 5 bases and J by 0 bases, with 16 bases left in between. The CDR3 consists of 16 residues. Germline V lookup: CDR1 SGHVS, CDR2 FQNEAQ. The CDR3 coding sequence is TGTGCCAGCAGCAAAGTTGGGGGGTCGGCTAACTATGGCTACACCTTC. Protein product: CASSKVGGSANYGYTF.

To note about this clone: Other DNA sequences of this sample code for an identical CDR3. The CDR3 is CASSLGGGSYNEQFF. For the CDR3, the DNA is TGCGCCAGCAGCTTGGGGGGAGGCTCCTACAATGAGCAGTTCTTC. V and J are TRBV5-1 and TRBJ2-1; TRBD2 is a possible D gene (6 bases). The CDR3 sequence is 15 residues long. Trimming took off 0 bases at V and 0 bases at J, with 7 bases between the two ends. Germline-derived CDR1 and CDR2 are SGHRS and YFSETQ.

The CDR3 nucleotides are TGTGCCAGCAGCCCGCCGTCTGGGGACAATGAGCAGTTCTTC. This gives the protein CASSPPSGDNEQFF. The chain is built from TRBV5-4 and TRBJ2-1; D uncertain. CDR1 and CDR2 from the germline V gene are SGHNT and YYREEE (reference sequence). The CDR3 sequence is 14 residues long. V lost 4 bases to trimming and J lost 5 bases, with 13 bases between them.

V is TRBV7-9 and J is TRBJ2-7; D tentatively reads TRBD1 or TRBD2 (5 bases each). CDR3 length equals 13 residues. The germline CDR1 and CDR2 sequences are SEHNR and FQNEAQ (reference sequence). V lost 5 bases to trimming and J lost 3 bases, with 11 bases between them. The CDR3 sequence is CASSHGGIYEQYF. The CDR3 bases are TGTGCCAGCAGCCATGGGGGAATCTACGAGCAGTACTTC.

V is TRBV6-5 and J is TRBJ2-7; D might be TRBD2 (6 bases). Germline values: CDR1 MNHEY, CDR2 SVGAGI. The ends were cut back, 0 bases at V and 3 bases at J, with 9 bases in the middle. This CDR3 spans 14 amino acids. This CDR3 is CASSYSPGVYEQYF. In DNA form, the CDR3 reads TGTGCCAGCAGTTACTCCCCGGGGGTCTACGAGCAGTACTTC.

The V call is TRBV6-1, the J call TRBJ1-4; 9 bases are a match to TRBD1. V was clipped by 7 bases and J by 5 bases; unmatched bases: 2. This CDR3 region has 13 residues. The germline V gene encodes CDR1 MNHNS and CDR2 SASEGT. This CDR3 reads CASTGQGNEKLFF. Written as DNA, the CDR3 is TGTGCCAGCACAGGACAGGGGAATGAAAAACTGTTTTTT.

The chain carries TRBV7-9 and TRBJ2-4; D not certain. The CDR3 is 17 residues long. Trimming removed 5 bases at V and 2 bases at J, with 19 bases between. Germline V gene lookup returns CDR1 SEHNR and CDR2 FQNEAQ (reference sequence). CDR3 sequence: CASSPPTGQVPKNIQYF. The CDR3 nucleotides are TGTGCCAGCAGCCCCCCGACCGGGCAGGTACCCAAAAACATTCAGTACTTC.

The rearrangement links TRBV28 to TRBJ2-5; tentative D call: TRBD1 (5 bases). V lost 6 bases and J 7 bases, leaving 15 bases between the germline ends. The CDR3 runs 13 residues. The germline V gene encodes CDR1 MDHEN and CDR2 SYDVKM. CDR3 nucleotide sequence: TGTGCCAGCAGGGGGCGGCAGGTGGGGACCCAGTACTTC. Amino acid sequence: CASRGRQVGTQYF.

The chain recombines TRBV25-1 with TRBJ2-1; D unclear. This CDR3 spans 15 amino acids. V lost 2 bases and J 0 bases, leaving 8 bases between the germline ends. Germline V lookup: CDR1 MGHDK, CDR2 SYGVNS. The CDR3 here is CASSEVAVSYNEQFF. CDR3 nucleotides: TGTGCCAGCAGTGAAGTAGCCGTCTCCTACAATGAGCAGTTCTTC.

The chain has TRBV18 and TRBJ2-7, with unresolved D. The V gene lost 6 bases and the J gene lost 1 base, with 10 bases spanning the gap. The CDR3 has 13 amino acids. The germline V gene encodes CDR1 KGHSH and CDR2 LQKENI. The CDR3 sequence: CASSPSSSYEQYF. The CDR3 DNA follows: TGTGCCAGCTCCCCGTCCAGTTCCTACGAGCAGTACTTC. The full variable domain, its missing parts supplied by reference TRBV18 and TRBJ2-7, is NAGVMQNPRHLVRRRGQEARLRCSPMKGHSHVYWYRQLPEEGLKFMVYLQKENIIDESGMPKERFSAEFPKEGPSILRIQQVVRGDSAAYFCASSPSSSYEQYFGPGTRLTVT.

J is TRBJ1-5 and V is TRBV19; TRBD1 agrees at 8 bases. This CDR3 has 18 amino acids. The V segment lost 4 bases and the J segment 3 bases; nucleotides outside the gene matches: 14. Germline assignment: CDR1 LNHDA and CDR2 SQIVND (reference sequence). The CDR3 loop is CASSKSPSGGSPNQPQHF. CDR3 nucleotide sequence: TGTGCCAGTAGTAAGTCCCCCTCAGGGGGCTCTCCCAATCAGCCCCAGCATTTT. Full variable domain (outside the CDR3, taken from reference TRBV19 and TRBJ1-5): DGGITQSPKYLFRKEGQNVTLSCEQNLNHDAMYWYRQDPGQGLRLIYYSQIVNDFQKGDIAEGYSVSREKKESFPLTVTSAQKNPTAFYLCASSKSPSGGSPNQPQHFGDGTRLSIL.